A selection of T cell receptor beta chains follows, all from one sample in a study of blood T cells in healthy people across ages. TCRdb ran MiXCR on the 5' RACE reads and lists one entry per CDR3 protein. The table lists about 1.8 million distinct CDR3 sequences, around half of them singletons, with over 2% in the top ten. Sequencing used blood. The receptor source for this set is a woman in her thirties or forties in good health. CDR3s include the opening cysteine and the closing phenylalanine or tryptophan. The order of the fields is CDR3 DNA, CDR3 protein, clone size, J gene, D gene, V gene. D genes are given only for firm matches. Not every row has a clone size; where given, it reads once, few, many or a size class.

cdr3_nt: TGTGCCAGCAGTCGACAGAAAGCCAATGAGCAGTTCTTC
cdr3_aa: CASSRQKANEQFF
clone_size: NA
j_call: TRBJ2-1
d_call: NA
v_call: TRBV2

cdr3_nt: TGTGCCAGCCGAGGGACTAGCTACAAGGAGCAGTTCTTC
cdr3_aa: CASRGTSYKEQFF
clone_size: NA
j_call: TRBJ2-1
d_call: TRBD2
v_call: TRBV7-2

cdr3_nt: TGCAGCGCCCCGAAAGGCAGCGGGGGAACCTACAATGAGCAGTTCTTC
cdr3_aa: CSAPKGSGGTYNEQFF
clone_size: NA
j_call: TRBJ2-1
d_call: TRBD2
v_call: TRBV29-1

cdr3_nt: TGTGCCAGCAGCTTGCCTCCGGGACTAGCGGGGTACAATGAGCAGTTCTTC
cdr3_aa: CASSLPPGLAGYNEQFF
clone_size: NA
j_call: TRBJ2-1
d_call: TRBD2
v_call: TRBV5-8

cdr3_nt: TGTGCCAGCAGCTCCCACAGGACTGCTGGTGGTGGCGGGACCCAGTACTTC
cdr3_aa: CASSSHRTAGGGGTQYF
clone_size: NA
j_call: TRBJ2-5
d_call: NA
v_call: TRBV9

cdr3_nt: TGTGCCAGCAGTCCGGACAGGCGAAACTATGGCTACACCTTC
cdr3_aa: CASSPDRRNYGYTF
clone_size: NA
j_call: TRBJ1-2
d_call: TRBD1
v_call: TRBV7-2

cdr3_nt: TGTGCTAGCAGCTTAGCTCAGGGGGCCGCCAACGAGCAGTACTTC
cdr3_aa: CASSLAQGAANEQYF
clone_size: few
j_call: TRBJ2-7
d_call: TRBD1
v_call: TRBV7-7

cdr3_nt: TGTGCCAGCAGTTTATGGGGTACAGGGGGCATAAGTGGTGGCTACACCTTC
cdr3_aa: CASSLWGTGGISGGYTF
clone_size: NA
j_call: TRBJ1-2
d_call: TRBD1
v_call: TRBV28

cdr3_nt: TGTGCCAGCAGCCGATCGGGGGAGCGCGAGACCCAGTACTTC
cdr3_aa: CASSRSGERETQYF
clone_size: few
j_call: TRBJ2-5
d_call: NA
v_call: TRBV9

cdr3_nt: TGCAGCGTTGAAGGCCGGCGAAGAAGAGACAATGAGCAGTTCTTC
cdr3_aa: CSVEGRRRRDNEQFF
clone_size: NA
j_call: TRBJ2-1
d_call: NA
v_call: TRBV29-1

cdr3_nt: TGCGCCAGCAGCTTGGATAGGGGAGGGAGTGAGCAGTTCTTC
cdr3_aa: CASSLDRGGSEQFF
clone_size: few
j_call: TRBJ2-1
d_call: TRBD2
v_call: TRBV5-1

cdr3_nt: TGTGCCAGCAGCTTGGCCGGGAGGGACCAGTACTTC
cdr3_aa: CASSLAGRDQYF
clone_size: few
j_call: TRBJ2-5
d_call: TRBD2
v_call: TRBV5-5

cdr3_nt: TGTGCCAGCAGCTACGGGACAGCCCCCTTGGGCGAGCAGTACTTC
cdr3_aa: CASSYGTAPLGEQYF
clone_size: few
j_call: TRBJ2-7
d_call: TRBD1
v_call: TRBV7-3

cdr3_nt: TGTGCCAGCAGCCAAGAGGCCCGTACGCGCCACTCTGGGGCCAACGTCCTGACTTTC
cdr3_aa: CASSQEARTRHSGANVLTF
clone_size: NA
j_call: TRBJ2-6
d_call: NA
v_call: TRBV4-2

cdr3_nt: TGCGCCAGCAGCCAAGGGACTAGCTTTGAGACCCAGTTCTTC
cdr3_aa: CASSQGTSFETQFF
clone_size: NA
j_call: TRBJ2-1
d_call: TRBD2
v_call: TRBV4-3

cdr3_nt: TGTGCCAGCAGAGGGTCCTACGAGCAGTACTTC
cdr3_aa: CASRGSYEQYF
clone_size: many
j_call: TRBJ2-7
d_call: NA
v_call: TRBV5-1